This TCR beta chain comes out of a study of CD4+ T cells in melanoma. General observations from the study: Neoantigen-specific CD4+ T cells in melanoma reportedly had diverse differentiation states. A reported correlation linked neoantigen-specific CD4+ T cells to CD8+, macrophage and B cell function.

V lost 1 base, J lost 3 bases, and 10 bases lay in between. CDR1 is SEHNR, CDR2 FQNEAQ, per germline (reference sequence). The CDR3 runs to 14 residues. Note on this clone: The antigen is undetermined.

Profiled with immunoSEQ multiplex PCR; TCRdb holds only in-frame clones, not every one. The sample has about 110,000 clones, about 92% seen once. The sequencing sample was made of peripheral blood. This sequence originates from a human donor with melanoma. This chain joins TRBV7-9 and TRBJ2-7; D is perhaps TRBD2 (6 bases). The chain's CDR3 is CASSLDGGIYEQYF. DNA of the CDR3: TGTGCCAGCAGCTTAGATGGGGGGATCTACGAGCAGTACTTC.